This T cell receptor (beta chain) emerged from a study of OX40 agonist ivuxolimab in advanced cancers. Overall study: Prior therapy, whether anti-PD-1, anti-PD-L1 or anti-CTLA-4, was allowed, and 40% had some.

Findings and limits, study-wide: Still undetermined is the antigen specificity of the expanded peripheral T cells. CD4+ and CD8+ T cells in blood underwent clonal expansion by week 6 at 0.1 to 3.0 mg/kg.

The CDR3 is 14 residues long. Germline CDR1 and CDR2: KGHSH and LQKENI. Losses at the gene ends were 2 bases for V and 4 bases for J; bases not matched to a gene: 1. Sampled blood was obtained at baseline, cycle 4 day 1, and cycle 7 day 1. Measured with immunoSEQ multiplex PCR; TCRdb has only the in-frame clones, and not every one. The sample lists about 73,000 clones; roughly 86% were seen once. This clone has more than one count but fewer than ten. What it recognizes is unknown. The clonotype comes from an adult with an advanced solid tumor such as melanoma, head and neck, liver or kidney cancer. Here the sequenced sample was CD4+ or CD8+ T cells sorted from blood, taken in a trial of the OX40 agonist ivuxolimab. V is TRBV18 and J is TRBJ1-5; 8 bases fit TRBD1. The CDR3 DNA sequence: TGTGCCAGCTCACCAACAGGGGGAAATCAGCCCCAGCATTTT. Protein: CASSPTGGNQPQHF.